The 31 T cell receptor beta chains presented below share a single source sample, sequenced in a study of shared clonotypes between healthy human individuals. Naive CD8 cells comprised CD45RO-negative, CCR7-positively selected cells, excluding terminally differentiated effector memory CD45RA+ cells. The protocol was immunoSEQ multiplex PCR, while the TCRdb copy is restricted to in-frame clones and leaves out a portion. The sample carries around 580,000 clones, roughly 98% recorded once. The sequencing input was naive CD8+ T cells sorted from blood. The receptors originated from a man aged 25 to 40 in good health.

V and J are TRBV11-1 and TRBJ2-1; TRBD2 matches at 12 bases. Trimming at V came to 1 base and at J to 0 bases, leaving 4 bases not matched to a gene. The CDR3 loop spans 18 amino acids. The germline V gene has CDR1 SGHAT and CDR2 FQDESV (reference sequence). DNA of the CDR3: TGTGCCAGCAGCTTAGGAGGACTAGCGGGGAGCTCCTACAATGAGCAGTTCTTC. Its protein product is CASSLGGLAGSSYNEQFF.

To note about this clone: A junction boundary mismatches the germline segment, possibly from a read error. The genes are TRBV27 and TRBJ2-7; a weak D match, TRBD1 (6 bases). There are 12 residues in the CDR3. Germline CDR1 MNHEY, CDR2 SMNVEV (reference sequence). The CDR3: CASSSTGLERHF. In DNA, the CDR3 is TGTGCCAGCAGTTCAACAGGGCTGGAGAGGCACTTC.

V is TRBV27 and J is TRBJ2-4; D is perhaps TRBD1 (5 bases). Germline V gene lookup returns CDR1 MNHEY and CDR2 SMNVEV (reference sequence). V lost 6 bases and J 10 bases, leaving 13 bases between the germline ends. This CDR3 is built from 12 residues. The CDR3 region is CASSPLGQIQYF. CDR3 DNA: TGTGCCAGCAGCCCACTGGGGCAGATTCAGTACTTC.

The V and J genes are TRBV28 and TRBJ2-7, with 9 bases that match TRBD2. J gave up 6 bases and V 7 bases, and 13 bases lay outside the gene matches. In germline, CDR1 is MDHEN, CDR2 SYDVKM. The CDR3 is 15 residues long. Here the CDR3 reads CASTTLGLASIEQYF. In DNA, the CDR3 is TGTGCCAGCACCACTTTGGGACTAGCCAGCATCGAGCAGTACTTC.

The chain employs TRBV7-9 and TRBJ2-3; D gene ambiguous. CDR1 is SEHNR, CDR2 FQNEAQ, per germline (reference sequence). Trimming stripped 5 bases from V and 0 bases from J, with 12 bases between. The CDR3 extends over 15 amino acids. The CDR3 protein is CASSPTDPSTDTQYF. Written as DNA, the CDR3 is TGTGCCAGCAGCCCCACAGACCCTAGCACAGATACGCAGTATTTT.

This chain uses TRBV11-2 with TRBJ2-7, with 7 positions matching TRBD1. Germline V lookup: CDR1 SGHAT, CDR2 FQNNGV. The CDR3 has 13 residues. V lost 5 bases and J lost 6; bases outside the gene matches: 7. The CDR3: CASSQIWDSEQYF. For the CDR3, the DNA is TGTGCCAGCAGCCAAATATGGGACAGCGAGCAGTACTTC.

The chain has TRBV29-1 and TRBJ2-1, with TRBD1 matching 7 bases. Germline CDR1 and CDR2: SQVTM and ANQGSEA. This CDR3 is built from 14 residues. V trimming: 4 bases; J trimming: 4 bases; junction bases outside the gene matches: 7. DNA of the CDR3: TGCAGCGTTGGGCGCAGGGGGTTTTACAATGAGCAGTTCTTC. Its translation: CSVGRRGFYNEQFF.

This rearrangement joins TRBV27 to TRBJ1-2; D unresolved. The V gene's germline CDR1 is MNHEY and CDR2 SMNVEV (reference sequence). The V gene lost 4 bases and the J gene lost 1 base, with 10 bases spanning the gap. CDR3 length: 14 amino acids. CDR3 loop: CASSSYRYNYGYTF. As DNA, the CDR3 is TGTGCCAGCAGTTCTTACAGATATAACTATGGCTACACCTTC.

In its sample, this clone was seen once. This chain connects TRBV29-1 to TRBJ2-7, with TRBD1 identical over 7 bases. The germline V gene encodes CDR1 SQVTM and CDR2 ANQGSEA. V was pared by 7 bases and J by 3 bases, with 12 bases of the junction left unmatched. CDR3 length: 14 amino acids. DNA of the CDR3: TGCAGCGCTGCCGGGACAGAGAATGTCTACGAGCAGTACTTC. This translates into CSAAGTENVYEQYF.

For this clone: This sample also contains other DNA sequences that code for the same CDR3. Written as DNA, the CDR3 is TGTGCCAGCAGCGATAGATACAATGAGCAGTTCTTC. Translated, it gives CASSDRYNEQFF. This chain links TRBV7-6 with TRBJ2-1, with unresolved D. V lost 5 bases and J 4 bases, leaving 6 bases between the germline ends. The CDR3 length is 12 residues. CDR1 and CDR2 from the germline V gene are SGHVS and FNYEAQ.

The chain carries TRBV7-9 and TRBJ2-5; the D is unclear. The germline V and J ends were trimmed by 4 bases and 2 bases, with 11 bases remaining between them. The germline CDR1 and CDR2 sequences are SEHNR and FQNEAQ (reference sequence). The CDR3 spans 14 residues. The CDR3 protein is CASSYVTAQETQYF. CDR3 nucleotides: TGTGCCAGCAGCTACGTAACAGCGCAAGAGACCCAGTACTTC.

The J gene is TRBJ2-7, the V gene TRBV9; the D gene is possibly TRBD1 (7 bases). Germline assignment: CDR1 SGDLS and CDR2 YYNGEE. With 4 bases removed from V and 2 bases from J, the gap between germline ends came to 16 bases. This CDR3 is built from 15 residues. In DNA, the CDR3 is TGTGCCAGCAGCCCTGGTGCAGGGGGGACCTACGAGCAGTACTTC. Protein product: CASSPGAGGTYEQYF.

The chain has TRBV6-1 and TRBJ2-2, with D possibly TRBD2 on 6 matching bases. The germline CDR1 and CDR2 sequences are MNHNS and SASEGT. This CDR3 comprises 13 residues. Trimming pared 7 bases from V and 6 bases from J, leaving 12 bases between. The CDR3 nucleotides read TGTGCCAGCACGACGGGAGTTGCCGGGGAGCTGTTTTTT. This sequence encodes CASTTGVAGELFF.

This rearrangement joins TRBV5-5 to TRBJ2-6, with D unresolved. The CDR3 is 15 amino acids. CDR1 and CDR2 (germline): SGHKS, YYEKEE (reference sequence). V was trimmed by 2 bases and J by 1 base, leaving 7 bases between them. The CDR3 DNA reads TGTGCCAGCAGCTTAAAAACATCTGGGGCCAACGTCCTGACTTTC. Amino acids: CASSLKTSGANVLTF. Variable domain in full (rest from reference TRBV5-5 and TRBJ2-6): DAGVTQSPTHLIKTRGQQVTLRCSPISGHKSVSWYQQVLGQGPQFIFQYYEKEERGRGNFPDRFSARQFPNYSSELNVNALLLGDSALYLCASSLKTSGANVLTFGAGSRLTVL.

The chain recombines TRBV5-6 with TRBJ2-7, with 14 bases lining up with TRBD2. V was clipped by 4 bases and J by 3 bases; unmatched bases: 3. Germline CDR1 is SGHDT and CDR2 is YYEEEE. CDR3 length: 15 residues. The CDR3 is CASSLGLAGGYEQYF. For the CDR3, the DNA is TGTGCCAGCAGCCTCGGACTAGCGGGGGGCTACGAGCAGTACTTC.

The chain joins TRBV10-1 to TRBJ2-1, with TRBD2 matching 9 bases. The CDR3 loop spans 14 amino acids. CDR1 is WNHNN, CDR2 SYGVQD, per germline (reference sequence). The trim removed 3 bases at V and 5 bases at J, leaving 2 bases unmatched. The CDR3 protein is CASSERLADNEQFF. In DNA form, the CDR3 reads TGCGCCAGCAGTGAACGACTAGCGGACAATGAGCAGTTCTTC.

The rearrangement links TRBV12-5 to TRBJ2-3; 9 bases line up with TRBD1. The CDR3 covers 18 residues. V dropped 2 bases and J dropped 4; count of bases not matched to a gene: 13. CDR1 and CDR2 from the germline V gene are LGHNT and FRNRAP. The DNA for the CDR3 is TGTGCTAGTGGTTTGACCCTTATGGACAGGGGATTCCCAGATACGCAGTATTTT. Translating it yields CASGLTLMDRGFPDTQYF.

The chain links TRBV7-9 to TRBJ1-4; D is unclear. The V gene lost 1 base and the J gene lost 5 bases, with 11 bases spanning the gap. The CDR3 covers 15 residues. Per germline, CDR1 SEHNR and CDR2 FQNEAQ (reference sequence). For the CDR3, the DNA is TGTGCCAGCAGCTTAGTTTCCCCAGTCAATGAAAAACTGTTTTTT. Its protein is CASSLVSPVNEKLFF.

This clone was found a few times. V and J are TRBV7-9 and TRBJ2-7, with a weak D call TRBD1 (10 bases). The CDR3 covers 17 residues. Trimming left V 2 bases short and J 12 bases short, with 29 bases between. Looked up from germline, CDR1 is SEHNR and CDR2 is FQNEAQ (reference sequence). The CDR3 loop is CASSLRDPGTGASGMYF. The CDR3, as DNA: TGTGCCAGCAGCTTAAGAGATCCTGGGACAGGGGCTAGCGGGATGTACTTC.

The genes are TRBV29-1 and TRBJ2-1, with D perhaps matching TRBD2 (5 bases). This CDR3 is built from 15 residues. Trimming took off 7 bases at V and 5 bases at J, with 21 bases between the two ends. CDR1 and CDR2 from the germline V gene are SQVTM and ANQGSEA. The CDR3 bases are TGCAGCGCAGAGGCCCCGGGATCACTTGACAATGAGCAGTTCTTC. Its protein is CSAEAPGSLDNEQFF.

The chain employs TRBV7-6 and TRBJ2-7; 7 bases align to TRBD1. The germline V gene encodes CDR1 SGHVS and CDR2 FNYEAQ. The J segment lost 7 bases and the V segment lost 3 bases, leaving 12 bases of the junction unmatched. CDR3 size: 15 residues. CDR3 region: CASSFSPSGTEEQYF. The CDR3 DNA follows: TGTGCCAGCAGCTTTTCCCCATCCGGGACAGAGGAGCAGTACTTC.

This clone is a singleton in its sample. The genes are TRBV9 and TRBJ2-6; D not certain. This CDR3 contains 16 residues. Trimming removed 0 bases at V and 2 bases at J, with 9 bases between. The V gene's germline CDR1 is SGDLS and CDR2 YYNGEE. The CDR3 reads CASSVASVTGANVLTF. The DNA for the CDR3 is TGTGCCAGCAGCGTAGCAAGCGTCACTGGGGCCAACGTCCTGACTTTC. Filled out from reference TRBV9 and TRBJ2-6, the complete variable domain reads DSGVTQTPKHLITATGQRVTLRCSPRSGDLSVYWYQQSLDQGLQFLIQYYNGEERAKGNILERFSAQQFPDLHSELNLSSLELGDSALYFCASSVASVTGANVLTFGAGSRLTVL.

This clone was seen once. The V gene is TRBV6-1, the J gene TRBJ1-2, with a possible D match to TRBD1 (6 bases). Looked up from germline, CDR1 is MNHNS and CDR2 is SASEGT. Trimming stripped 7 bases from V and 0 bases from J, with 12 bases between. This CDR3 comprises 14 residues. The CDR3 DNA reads TGTGCCAGCATCTGGACAGAACCTAACTATGGCTACACCTTC. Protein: CASIWTEPNYGYTF.

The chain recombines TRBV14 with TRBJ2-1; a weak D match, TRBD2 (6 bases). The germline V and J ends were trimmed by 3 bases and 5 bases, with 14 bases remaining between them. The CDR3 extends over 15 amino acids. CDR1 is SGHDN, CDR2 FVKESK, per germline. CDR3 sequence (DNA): TGTGCCAGCAGCCATCCCGCGGGAAGTCACAATGAGCAGTTCTTC. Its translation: CASSHPAGSHNEQFF.

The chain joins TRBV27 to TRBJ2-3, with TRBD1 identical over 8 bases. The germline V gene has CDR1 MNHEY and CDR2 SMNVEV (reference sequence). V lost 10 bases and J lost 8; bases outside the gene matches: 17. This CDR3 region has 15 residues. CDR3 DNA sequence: TGTGCCACTAGGGGTGCCGGGACAGGTATGGGTACGCAGTATTTT. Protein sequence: CATRGAGTGMGTQYF.

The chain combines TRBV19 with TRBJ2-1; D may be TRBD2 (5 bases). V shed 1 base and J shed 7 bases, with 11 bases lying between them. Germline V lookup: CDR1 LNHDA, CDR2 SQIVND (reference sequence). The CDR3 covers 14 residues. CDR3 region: CASSIAGTANEQFF. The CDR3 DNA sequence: TGTGCCAGTAGTATAGCGGGAACAGCTAATGAGCAGTTCTTC.

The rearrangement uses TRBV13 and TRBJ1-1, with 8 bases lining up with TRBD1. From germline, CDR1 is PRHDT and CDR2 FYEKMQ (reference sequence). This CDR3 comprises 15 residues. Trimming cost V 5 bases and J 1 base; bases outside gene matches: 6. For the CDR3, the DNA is TGTGCCAGCAGCCCAGGACAGGGCTGGAACACTGAAGCTTTCTTT. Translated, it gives CASSPGQGWNTEAFF. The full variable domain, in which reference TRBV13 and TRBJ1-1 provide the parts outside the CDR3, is AAGVIQSPRHLIKEKRETATLKCYPIPRHDTVYWYQQGPGQDPQFLISFYEKMQSDKGSIPDRFSAQQFSDYHSELNMSSLELGDSALYFCASSPGQGWNTEAFFGQGTRLTVV.

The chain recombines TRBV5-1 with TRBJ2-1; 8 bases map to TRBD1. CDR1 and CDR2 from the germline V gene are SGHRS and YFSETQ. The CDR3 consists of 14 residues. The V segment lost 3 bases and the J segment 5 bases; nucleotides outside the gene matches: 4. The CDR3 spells CASSSGQADNEQFF. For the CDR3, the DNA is TGCGCCAGCAGCTCGGGACAGGCGGACAATGAGCAGTTCTTC.

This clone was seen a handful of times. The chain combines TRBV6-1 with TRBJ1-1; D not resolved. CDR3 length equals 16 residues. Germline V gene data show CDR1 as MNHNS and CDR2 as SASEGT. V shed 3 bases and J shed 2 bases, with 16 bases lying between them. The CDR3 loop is CASSDLEDLLNTEAFF. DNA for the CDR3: TGTGCCAGCAGTGATCTGGAAGACTTACTTAACACTGAAGCTTTCTTT.

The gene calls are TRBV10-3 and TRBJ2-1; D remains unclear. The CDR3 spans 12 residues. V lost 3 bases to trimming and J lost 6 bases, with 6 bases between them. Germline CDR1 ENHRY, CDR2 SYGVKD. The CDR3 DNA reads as TGTGCCATCAGTGATTGGGGCAATGAGCAGTTCTTC. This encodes CAISDWGNEQFF.

The DNA for the CDR3 is TGTGCCAGCAGCGCACCCGGGACCCGTCCTTTTCACGAGCAGTACTTC. Its translation is CASSAPGTRPFHEQYF. J is TRBJ2-7 and V is TRBV7-2; the D call may be TRBD1 or TRBD2 (5 bases each). The germline V and J ends were trimmed by 5 bases and 5 bases, with 22 bases remaining between them. Germline V gene lookup returns CDR1 SGHTA and CDR2 FQGNSA. The CDR3 is 16 residues long.